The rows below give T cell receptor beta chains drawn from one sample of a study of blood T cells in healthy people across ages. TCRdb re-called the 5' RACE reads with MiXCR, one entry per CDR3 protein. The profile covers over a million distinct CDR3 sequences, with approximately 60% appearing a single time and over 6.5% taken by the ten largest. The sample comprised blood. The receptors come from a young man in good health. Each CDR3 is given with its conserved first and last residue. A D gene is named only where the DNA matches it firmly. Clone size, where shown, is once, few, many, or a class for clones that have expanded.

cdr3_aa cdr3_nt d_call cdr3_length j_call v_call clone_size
CASSFNQGWYF TGTGCCAGCAGTTTTAACCAGGGATGGTACTTC NA 11 TRBJ2-5 TRBV6-2/TRBV6-3 once
CATSDSGQGAGETQYF TGTGCCACCAGTGATTCGGGACAGGGGGCGGGTGAGACCCAGTACTTC TRBD1 16 TRBJ2-5 TRBV24-1 NA
CSAPGLARSSYNEQFF TGCAGTGCTCCGGGACTAGCACGGAGCTCCTACAATGAGCAGTTCTTC TRBD2 16 TRBJ2-1 TRBV20-1 few
CASSPTDRLNQPQHF TGTGCCAGCAGCCCGACCGACAGACTCAATCAGCCCCAGCATTTT NA 15 TRBJ1-5 TRBV12-3/TRBV12-4 NA
CASSFRGQSYGYTF TGTGCCAGCAGTTTCAGGGGGCAATCCTATGGCTACACCTTC TRBD1 14 TRBJ1-2 TRBV27 few
CASRMTGGQDFNYGYTF TGTGCCAGCAGGATGACAGGGGGCCAAGATTTCAACTATGGCTACACCTTC TRBD1 17 TRBJ1-2 TRBV6-6 once
CASSLAADYDTEAFF TGCGCCAGCAGCTTGGCCGCAGACTACGACACTGAAGCTTTCTTT NA 15 TRBJ1-1 TRBV5-1 NA
CASSSVMAGGSYEQYF TGTGCCAGCAGCTCGGTCATGGCTGGTGGGTCCTACGAGCAGTACTTC NA 16 TRBJ2-7 TRBV7-9 NA
CASSLSSRLGEQFF TGTGCCAGCAGTTTAAGCTCTCGGTTAGGTGAGCAGTTCTTC NA 14 TRBJ2-1 TRBV12-3/TRBV12-4 few
CASRPQGQGYEQYF TGCGCCAGCAGGCCCCAGGGCCAGGGCTACGAGCAGTACTTC NA 14 TRBJ2-7 TRBV4-1 NA
CSARKLAGTSNEQFF TGCAGTGCTAGGAAACTAGCGGGGACATCTAATGAGCAGTTCTTC TRBD2 15 TRBJ2-1 TRBV20-1 NA
CATSETQTGENEQYF TGTGCCACCAGTGAGACTCAGACAGGGGAGAATGAGCAGTACTTC TRBD1 15 TRBJ2-5 TRBV24-1 NA
CSAFNYMNTEAFF TGCAGTGCTTTCAATTATATGAACACTGAAGCTTTCTTT NA 13 TRBJ1-1 TRBV20-1 NA
CASSPGLDGYEQYF TGTGCCAGCAGTCCGGGACTAGACGGCTACGAGCAGTACTTC TRBD2 14 TRBJ2-7 TRBV6-5 few
CSVEDGLTEQFF TGCAGCGTTGAAGACGGGCTGACCGAGCAGTTCTTC NA 12 TRBJ2-1 TRBV29-1 once
CASIPAWGDGTDTQYF TGTGCCAGCATCCCCGCGTGGGGGGATGGCACAGATACGCAGTATTTT NA 16 TRBJ2-3 TRBV7-2 NA
CASSPSDWTGELFF TGTGCCAGCAGCCCCAGCGACTGGACAGGGGAGCTGTTTTTT NA 14 TRBJ2-2 TRBV12-3/TRBV12-4 NA
CASSTRTGSGANVLTF TGTGCCAGCAGCACCCGGACAGGGAGTGGGGCCAACGTCCTGACTTTC NA 16 TRBJ2-6 TRBV21-1 NA
CASSLWRNEQFF TGTGCCAGCAGTTTATGGCGAAATGAGCAGTTCTTC NA 12 TRBJ2-1 TRBV28 once
CASSLDEIGHGGTDTQYF TGTGCCAGCAGCTTAGATGAGATTGGACACGGAGGCACAGATACGCAGTATTTT NA 18 TRBJ2-3 TRBV11-2 once
CASFGTDTQYF TGTGCCAGCTTCGGCACAGATACGCAGTATTTT NA 11 TRBJ2-3 TRBV2 NA
CAISDSLSPGRDTEAFF TGTGCCATCAGTGATTCCCTAAGCCCAGGGCGGGACACTGAAGCTTTCTTT NA 17 TRBJ1-1 TRBV10-3 NA
CASSSQGINEQFF TGTGCCAGCAGTTCTCAGGGGATTAATGAGCAGTTCTTC NA 13 TRBJ2-1 TRBV7-9 few
CASSHTGDTFGYTF TGTGCCAGCAGCCATACAGGGGATACTTTTGGCTACACCTTC TRBD1 14 TRBJ1-2 TRBV7-2 NA
CASSPKRGLSYEQYF TGTGCCAGCAGCCCCAAGAGAGGACTCTCCTACGAGCAGTACTTC NA 15 TRBJ2-7 TRBV14 NA
CGVGRVGDNEQFF TGCGGCGTGGGAAGGGTGGGAGACAATGAGCAGTTCTTC NA 13 TRBJ2-1 TRBV29-1 NA
CASSGYSPNTEAFF TGTGCCAGCAGCGGTTACAGTCCTAACACTGAAGCTTTCTTT NA 14 TRBJ1-1 TRBV9 NA
CASSSPSGSHTGELFF TGTGCCAGCAGCTCGCCAAGCGGGAGTCACACCGGGGAGCTGTTTTTT TRBD2 16 TRBJ2-2 TRBV6-6 NA
CASSKGGLRGNQPQHF TGTGCCAGCAGCAAAGGGGGGTTACGGGGTAATCAGCCCCAGCATTTT NA 16 TRBJ1-5 TRBV21-1 NA
CASSQGQGLGVNQPQHF TGCGCCAGCAGCCAAGGACAGGGATTGGGCGTGAATCAGCCCCAGCATTTT TRBD1 17 TRBJ1-5 TRBV4-1 NA
CASSLREQDAEAFF TGTGCCAGCAGCCTGAGAGAGCAGGATGCTGAAGCTTTCTTT NA 14 TRBJ1-1 TRBV7-9 NA
CASSPRDRTHNEQFF TGTGCCAGCTCACCACGGGACAGGACCCACAATGAGCAGTTCTTC TRBD1 15 TRBJ2-1 TRBV18 NA
CASSFGGINEQFF TGTGCCAGCAGTTTCGGAGGGATCAATGAGCAGTTCTTC NA 13 TRBJ2-1 TRBV12-3/TRBV12-4 NA
CSVRDSRYGYTF TGCAGCGTGCGGGACAGCCGCTATGGCTACACTTTC TRBD1 12 TRBJ1-2 TRBV29-1 NA
CSAQSQAAQETQYF TGCAGTGCCCAAAGCCAAGCGGCACAAGAGACCCAGTACTTC NA 14 TRBJ2-5 TRBV20-1 once
CAGSFSEYNEQFF TGTGCCGGCAGTTTTTCAGAGTACAATGAGCAGTTCTTC NA 13 TRBJ2-1 TRBV27 NA
CASSESWRGQHGDTQYF TGTGCCAGCAGTGAATCCTGGCGGGGACAACATGGAGATACGCAGTATTTT NA 17 TRBJ2-3 TRBV25-1 NA
CASSMVRTREQFF TGTGCCAGCAGTATGGTCCGGACGCGTGAGCAGTTCTTC NA 13 TRBJ2-1 TRBV2 NA
CSVEDLSGGIIEQYF TGCAGCGTTGAAGATCTGTCGGGCGGTATCATCGAGCAGTACTTC NA 15 TRBJ2-7 TRBV29-1 few
CASSSVRVAYEQYF TGTGCCAGCAGTTCTGTCAGGGTAGCCTACGAGCAGTACTTC NA 14 TRBJ2-7 TRBV12-3/TRBV12-4 NA
CASRGQLNEKLFF TGTGCCAGCAGGGGACAGCTAAATGAAAAACTGTTTTTT TRBD1 13 TRBJ1-4 TRBV7-9 NA